What follows is one T cell receptor beta chain and its context. Its antigen is not identified. This record comes from a study of cytomegalovirus exposure and HLA in healthy donors. Overall study context: A preliminary data release comprised tens of millions of unique TCRs obtained from HLA-typed donors.

Primers: 60 Vbeta forward and 13 Jbeta reverse. The method was immunoSEQ multiplex PCR; TCRdb's version includes in-frame clones alone and lacks a portion of them. This table has about 200,000 clones, about four fifths appearing once. Points from the study as a whole: TCR beta sequences reportedly predicted the HLA-A and HLA-B alleles of most subjects accurately.

Trimming took 0 bases from V and 5 from J, leaving 15 bases between them. Germline CDR1 SGDLS, CDR2 YYNGEE. The CDR3 totals 15 residues. The rearrangement joins TRBV9 to TRBJ2-7; the D gene is possibly TRBD2 (7 bases). The sequenced sample consisted of PBMCs. The sequence came from a boy younger than 10 in good health and CMV-seronegative. CDR3 in DNA: TGTGCCAGCAGCGTAGGGGGAGGGGGGGTCGACGAGCAGTACTTC. Protein: CASSVGGGGVDEQYF.